The 22 T cell receptor beta chains given below trace back to one sample, sequenced in a study of glioma-infiltrating T cells. Using RNA template, CDR3s of TCR alpha and beta were amplified with iRepertoire arm-PCR. TCRdb analysed the multiplex PCR reads with MiXCR anew, one entry per CDR3 protein. Here the sample spans about 99,000 distinct CDR3 sequences, around 28% being singletons. The sequencing sample was made of glioma tissue, nonneoplastic brain tissue, or PBMCs (not recorded which). Every receptor here comes from a human donor with low-grade glioma or glioblastoma, undergoing nonglioma brain surgery, or in good health (not recorded which).

The chain uses TRBV5-1 and TRBJ1-2, with D uncertain. Germline CDR1 is SGHRS and CDR2 is YFSETQ. The CDR3 is 14 residues long. With 0 bases removed from V and 2 bases from J, the gap between germline ends came to 8 bases. DNA for the CDR3: TGCGCCAGCAGCTTGGACAGTCCAAACTATGGCTACACCTTC. Translating it yields CASSLDSPNYGYTF.

This clonotype showed up just once. A read error may explain this, as a much larger clone is one base away. The chain combines TRBV6-1 with TRBJ1-5, with a weak D call TRBD1 (5 bases). The CDR3 length is 14 residues. The germline V gene has CDR1 MNHNS and CDR2 SASEGT. The CDR3 spells CASSPIERGRPRHF. CDR3 nucleotides: TGTGCCAGCAGTCCCATCGAGAGGGGTCGGCCCCGGCATTTT.

The chain joins TRBV12-3 or TRBV12-4 to TRBJ1-2; perhaps TRBD1 as D (6 bases). This CDR3 comprises 16 residues. The V end was cut by 4 bases, the J end by 1 base, with 16 bases between. CDR3 bases: TGTGCCAGCAGTTCCACGACAGGCACTAATAACTATGGCTACACCTTC. This sequence encodes CASSSTTGTNNYGYTF.

The table lists this clonotype with a few counts. The chain employs TRBV28 and TRBJ1-2; D is undetermined. The CDR3 runs to 15 residues. CDR1 is MDHEN, CDR2 SYDVKM, per germline. Trimming took 6 bases from V and 5 from J, leaving 19 bases between them. The CDR3 loop is CASSQVSPSKYGYTF. CDR3 nucleotide sequence: TGTGCCAGCAGCCAAGTTTCACCAAGCAAATATGGCTACACCTTC.

As for this clonotype: This may stem from a read error, because a much larger clone lies one nucleotide away. This sequence joins TRBV6-1 and TRBJ1-3; no firm D call. There are 12 residues in the CDR3. Germline V gives CDR1 MNHNS, CDR2 SASEGT. V was clipped by 6 bases and J by 8 bases, with 11 bases between them. Written as DNA, the CDR3 is TGTGCCAGCAGCCCCGGCCGAGACACCATATATTTT. Protein: CASSPGRDTIYF.

About this clonotype: One end of the junction is discordant with germline, which a read error may explain. This chain connects TRBV7-9 to TRBJ2-3, with TRBD1 identical over 8 bases. The CDR3 sequence is 13 residues long. Germline V gene lookup returns CDR1 SEHNR and CDR2 FQNEAQ (reference sequence). CDR3 protein: CTSSRGTGGTQYF. The CDR3 DNA follows: TGTACCAGCAGCCGAGGGACAGGAGGTACGCAGTATTTT.

This clonotype was observed at least ten times. The chain uses TRBV3-1 and TRBJ2-1; D perhaps matches TRBD1 (6 bases). Looked up from germline, CDR1 is LGHDT and CDR2 is YNNKEL (reference sequence). The CDR3 spans 14 residues. Trimming took off 1 base at V and 5 bases at J, with 9 bases between the two ends. The CDR3, as DNA: TGTGCCAGCAGCCAAGTGTCAGGGGACAATGAGCAGTTCTTC. This sequence encodes CASSQVSGDNEQFF.

As for this clonotype: The junction and the germline gene differ at one end; a read error may be behind it. The chain combines TRBV4-1 with TRBJ1-1; D is ambiguous. Germline V gene sequence: CDR1 MGHRA, CDR2 YSYEKL. This CDR3 spans 15 amino acids. CDR3 amino acids: CASSQDYGEGTGAFF. DNA of the CDR3: TGCGCCAGCAGCCAAGACTACGGGGAAGGAACTGGAGCTTTCTTT.

This clonotype was seen a single time. The chain recombines TRBV13 with TRBJ1-2; D not certain. The V and J ends lost 4 bases and 2 bases respectively, with 14 bases between them. Germline loops: CDR1 PRHDT, CDR2 FYEKMQ (reference sequence). CDR3 size: 15 residues. Here the CDR3 reads CASSSQSPWNYGYTF. The CDR3 coding sequence is TGTGCCAGCAGCTCCCAAAGCCCCTGGAACTATGGCTACACCTTC.

Of note for this clonotype: This may be a read error: a much more frequent sequence differs by one nucleotide. The V call is TRBV20-1, the J call TRBJ1-3; D possibly corresponds to TRBD1 (5 bases). There are 13 residues in the CDR3. Trimming left V 6 bases short and J 3 bases short, with 12 bases between. Per germline, CDR1 DFQATT and CDR2 SNEGSKA (reference sequence). The CDR3, as DNA: TGCAGTGCAACGACAGATTATGGAAACACCATATATTTT. It translates to CSATTDYGNTIYF.

This clonotype was counted a few times. This chain connects TRBV18 to TRBJ2-4, with a tentative D call TRBD2 (7 bases). Per germline, CDR1 KGHSH and CDR2 LQKENI. This CDR3 region has 19 residues. The V and J ends lost 3 bases and 0 bases respectively, with 21 bases between them. The CDR3, as DNA: TGTGCCAGCTCACCCCCGGGGGGCTTCAACTCTTTAGCCAAAAACATTCAGTACTTC. Its protein product is CASSPPGGFNSLAKNIQYF.

The chain employs TRBV7-2 and TRBJ2-1, with D perhaps TRBD1 or TRBD2 (6 bases each). The V gene lost 8 bases and the J gene lost 5 bases, with 28 bases spanning the gap. The V gene's germline CDR1 is SGHTA and CDR2 FQGNSA. CDR3 length: 18 amino acids. CDR3 sequence (DNA): TGTGCCAGCGTCTGGGTCTCACAGGGCTCGGGGGTAAACAATGAGCAGTTCTTC. Translation: CASVWVSQGSGVNNEQFF.

This clonotype was detected ten times or more. The chain recombines TRBV20-1 with TRBJ2-3; D is ambiguous. The CDR3 sequence is 13 residues long. V was shortened by 3 bases and J by 2 bases, with 9 bases between the two germline ends. Looked up from germline, CDR1 is DFQATT and CDR2 is SNEGSKA (reference sequence). The CDR3 region has the DNA TGCAGTGCTAGTCAATTTTCCACAGATACGCAGTATTTT. It codes for CSASQFSTDTQYF.

The chain uses TRBV7-9 and TRBJ1-3; D gene ambiguous. The CDR3 runs 11 residues. V lost 1 base to trimming and J lost 9 bases, with 4 bases between them. Germline V gives CDR1 SEHNR, CDR2 FQNEAQ (reference sequence). The CDR3 spells CASSLGFTIYF. The CDR3 DNA reads as TGTGCCAGCAGCTTAGGGTTCACCATATATTTT.

This clonotype was observed many times. The chain is built from TRBV6-1 and TRBJ2-1; D ambiguous. Germline V gene sequence: CDR1 MNHNS, CDR2 SASEGT. The CDR3 is made up of 14 amino acids. V was trimmed by 1 base and J by 0 bases, leaving 4 bases between them. CDR3 loop: CASSEGYSYNEQFF. The CDR3 nucleotides are TGTGCCAGCAGTGAAGGGTACTCCTACAATGAGCAGTTCTTC.

The sample holds many counts of this clonotype. The chain couples TRBV27 to TRBJ2-3; no clear D. The V gene lost 6 bases and the J gene lost 6 bases, with 16 bases spanning the gap. CDR3 length: 14 amino acids. Germline assignment: CDR1 MNHEY and CDR2 SMNVEV (reference sequence). The CDR3 sequence: CASREFGETDTQYF. The CDR3 DNA reads as TGTGCCAGCAGAGAATTTGGGGAAACGGATACGCAGTATTTT.

The chain has TRBV5-1 and TRBJ2-5; 7 nucleotides match TRBD1. Germline V gene sequence: CDR1 SGHRS, CDR2 YFSETQ. The V and J ends lost 5 bases and 0 bases, in that order; junction bases with no gene match: 22. This CDR3 has 20 residues. The CDR3 DNA is TGCGCCAGCAGTTTCCCCACCGTTGTCGAGCCGGGACAGTACCAAGAGACCCAGTACTTC. Residues: CASSFPTVVEPGQYQETQYF.

This clonotype has more than one count but fewer than ten. The CDR3 here is CASSQIAGGFGTDTQYF. The CDR3 DNA sequence: TGCGCCAGCAGCCAAATAGCGGGGGGGTTTGGCACAGATACGCAGTATTTT. The gene calls are TRBV4-3 and TRBJ2-3; 11 bases agree with TRBD2. This CDR3 contains 17 residues. Trimming at V came to 2 bases and at J to 1 base, leaving 5 bases not matched to a gene. CDR1 and CDR2 (germline): LGHNA, YSLEER.

Worth noting for this clonotype: This may come from a read error, since a much larger clone is one base off. This sequence joins TRBV28 and TRBJ1-6, with no clear D. The CDR3 is 15 residues long. Germline lookup yields CDR1 MDHEN and CDR2 SYDVKM. V shed 5 bases and J shed 9 bases, with 17 bases lying between them. This chain's CDR3 is CASSPGPRGGSPLHF. CDR3 coding DNA: TGTGCCAGCAGTCCCGGGCCCAGAGGAGGTTCACCCCTCCACTTT. Based on the CDR3 plus reference TRBV28 and TRBJ1-6, the full variable domain is DVKVTQSSRYLVKRTGEKVFLECVQDMDHENMFWYRQDPGLGLRLIYFSYDVKMKEKGDIPEGYSVSREKKERFSLILESASTNQTSMYLCASSPGPRGGSPLHFGNGTRLTVT.

This clonotype was picked up many times. CDR3 nucleotides: TGTGCCAGCAGTTCGCTTGCCTACCCCTACGAGCAGTACTTC. Translated, it gives CASSSLAYPYEQYF. V and J are TRBV27 and TRBJ2-7; D remains unclear. The CDR3 sequence is 14 residues long. The V gene lost 4 bases and the J gene lost 2 bases, with 12 bases spanning the gap. Germline V lookup: CDR1 MNHEY, CDR2 SMNVEV (reference sequence).

In the case of this clonotype: This sequence may be a read error, since a much larger clone differs from it by one base. The V call is TRBV10-3, the J call TRBJ1-6; unclear D gene. CDR1 is ENHRY and CDR2 is SYGVKD in the germline V gene. V dropped 8 bases and J dropped 8 bases, with 16 bases sitting between them. There are 14 residues in the CDR3. CDR3 coding DNA: TGTGCCATCTGCCCAGAGGGTAATTATTCACCCCTCCACTTT. Amino acids: CAICPEGNYSPLHF.

This clonotype was picked up many times. V and J are TRBV3-1 and TRBJ1-4, with D unclear. The CDR3 has 14 amino acids. Germline loops: CDR1 LGHDT, CDR2 YNNKEL (reference sequence). With 4 bases removed from V and 3 bases from J, the gap between germline ends came to 9 bases. The CDR3 bases are TGTGCCAGCAGCCCGGGTGACTCTAATGAAAAACTGTTTTTT. It codes for CASSPGDSNEKLFF.